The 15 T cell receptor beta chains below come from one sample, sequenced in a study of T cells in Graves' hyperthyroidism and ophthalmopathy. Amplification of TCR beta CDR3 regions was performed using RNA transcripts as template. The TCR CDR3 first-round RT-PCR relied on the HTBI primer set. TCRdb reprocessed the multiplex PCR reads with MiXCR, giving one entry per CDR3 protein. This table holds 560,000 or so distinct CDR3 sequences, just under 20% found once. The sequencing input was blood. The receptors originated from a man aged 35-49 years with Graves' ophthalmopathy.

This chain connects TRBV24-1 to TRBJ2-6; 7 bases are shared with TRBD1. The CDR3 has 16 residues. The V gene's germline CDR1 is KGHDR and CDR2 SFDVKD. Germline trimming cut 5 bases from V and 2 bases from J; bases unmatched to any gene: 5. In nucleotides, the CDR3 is TGTGCCACCAGTGGAAGGCAGGGGGCTGGGGCCAACGTCCTGACTTTC. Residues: CATSGRQGAGANVLTF.

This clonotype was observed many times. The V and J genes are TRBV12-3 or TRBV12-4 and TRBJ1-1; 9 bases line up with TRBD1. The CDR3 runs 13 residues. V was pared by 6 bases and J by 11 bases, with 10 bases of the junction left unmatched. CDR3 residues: CASRKPGQGSAFF. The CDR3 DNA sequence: TGTGCCAGCAGGAAACCGGGACAGGGATCGGCTTTCTTT.

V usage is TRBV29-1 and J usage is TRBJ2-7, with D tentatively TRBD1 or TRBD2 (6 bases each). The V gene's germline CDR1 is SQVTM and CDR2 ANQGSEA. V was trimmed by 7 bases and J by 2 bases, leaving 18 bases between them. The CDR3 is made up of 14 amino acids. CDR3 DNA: TGCAGCGCCGGGCCCGGGGGCGCGGCCTACGAGCAGTACTTC. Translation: CSAGPGGAAYEQYF.

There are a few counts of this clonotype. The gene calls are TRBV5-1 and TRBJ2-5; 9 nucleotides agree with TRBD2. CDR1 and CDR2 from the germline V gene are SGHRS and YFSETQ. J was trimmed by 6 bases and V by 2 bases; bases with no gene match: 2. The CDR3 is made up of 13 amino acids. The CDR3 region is CASSFSGSQTQYF. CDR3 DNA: TGCGCCAGCAGCTTTAGCGGGAGTCAGACCCAGTACTTC.

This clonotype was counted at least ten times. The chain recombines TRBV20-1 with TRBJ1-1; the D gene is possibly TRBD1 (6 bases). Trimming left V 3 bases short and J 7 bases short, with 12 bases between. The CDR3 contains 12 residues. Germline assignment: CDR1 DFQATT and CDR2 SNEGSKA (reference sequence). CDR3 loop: CSASRGAHEAFF. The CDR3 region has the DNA TGCAGTGCTAGCAGGGGCGCCCATGAAGCTTTCTTT.

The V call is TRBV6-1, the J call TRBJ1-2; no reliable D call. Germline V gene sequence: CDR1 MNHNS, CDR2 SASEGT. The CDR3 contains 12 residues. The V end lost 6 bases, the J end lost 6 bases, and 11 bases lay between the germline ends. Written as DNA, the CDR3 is TGTGCCAGCAGCGACCTTTTGGATGGCTACACCTTC. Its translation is CASSDLLDGYTF.

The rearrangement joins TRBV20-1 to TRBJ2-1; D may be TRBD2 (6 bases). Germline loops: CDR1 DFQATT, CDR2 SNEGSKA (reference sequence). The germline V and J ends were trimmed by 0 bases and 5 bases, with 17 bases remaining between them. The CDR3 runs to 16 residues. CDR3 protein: CSARDSHGSSNNEQFF. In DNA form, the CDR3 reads TGCAGTGCTAGAGATTCGCACGGGAGTTCCAACAATGAGCAGTTCTTC.

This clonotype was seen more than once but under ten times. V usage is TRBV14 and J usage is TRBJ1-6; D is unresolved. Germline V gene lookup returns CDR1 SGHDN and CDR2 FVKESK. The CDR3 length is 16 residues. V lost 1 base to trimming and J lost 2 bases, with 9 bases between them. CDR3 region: CASSQVKGPYNSPLHF. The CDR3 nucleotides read TGTGCCAGCAGCCAAGTGAAGGGCCCCTATAATTCACCCCTCCACTTT.

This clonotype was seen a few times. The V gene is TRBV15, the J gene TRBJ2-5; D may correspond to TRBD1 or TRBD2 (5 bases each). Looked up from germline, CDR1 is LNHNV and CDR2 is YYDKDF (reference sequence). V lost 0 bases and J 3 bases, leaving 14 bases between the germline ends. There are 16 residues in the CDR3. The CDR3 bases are TGTGCCACCAGCAGAGATCAGTGGGACCCAGAAGAGACCCAGTACTTC. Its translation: CATSRDQWDPEETQYF.

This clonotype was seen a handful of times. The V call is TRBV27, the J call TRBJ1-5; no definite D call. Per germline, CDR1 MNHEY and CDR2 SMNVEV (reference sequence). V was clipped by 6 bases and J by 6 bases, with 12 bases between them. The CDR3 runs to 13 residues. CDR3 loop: CASSPGRVQPQHF. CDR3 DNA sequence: TGTGCCAGCAGCCCTGGTAGGGTTCAGCCCCAGCATTTT.

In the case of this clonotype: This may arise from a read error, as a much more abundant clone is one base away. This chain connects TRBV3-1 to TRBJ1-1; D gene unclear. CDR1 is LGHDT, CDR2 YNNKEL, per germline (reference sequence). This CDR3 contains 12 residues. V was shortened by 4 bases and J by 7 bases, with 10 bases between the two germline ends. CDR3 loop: CASSRPGSEAFF. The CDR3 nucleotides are TGTGCCAGCAGCCGGCCGGGGAGTGAAGCTTTCTTT.

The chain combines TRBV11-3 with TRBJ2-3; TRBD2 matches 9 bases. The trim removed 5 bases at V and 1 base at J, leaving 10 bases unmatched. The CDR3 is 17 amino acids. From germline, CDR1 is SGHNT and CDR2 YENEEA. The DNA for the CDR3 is TGTGCCAGCAGCCGAGGGGCGGGAGGGCCCGGCACAGATACGCAGTATTTT. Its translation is CASSRGAGGPGTDTQYF.

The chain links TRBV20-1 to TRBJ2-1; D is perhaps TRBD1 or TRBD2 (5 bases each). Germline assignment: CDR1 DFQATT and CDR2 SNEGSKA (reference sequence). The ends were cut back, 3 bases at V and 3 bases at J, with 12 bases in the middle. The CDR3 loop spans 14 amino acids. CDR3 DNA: TGCAGTGCTAGCGAGAGGGGCAGCTACAATGAGCAGTTCTTC. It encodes CSASERGSYNEQFF.

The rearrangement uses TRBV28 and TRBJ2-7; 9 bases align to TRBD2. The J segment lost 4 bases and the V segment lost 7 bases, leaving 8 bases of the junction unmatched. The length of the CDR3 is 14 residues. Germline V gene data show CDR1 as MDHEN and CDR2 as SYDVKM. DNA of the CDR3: TGTGCCAGCAAGGTAGCGGGAGCCTCGTACGAGCAGTACTTC. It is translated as CASKVAGASYEQYF.

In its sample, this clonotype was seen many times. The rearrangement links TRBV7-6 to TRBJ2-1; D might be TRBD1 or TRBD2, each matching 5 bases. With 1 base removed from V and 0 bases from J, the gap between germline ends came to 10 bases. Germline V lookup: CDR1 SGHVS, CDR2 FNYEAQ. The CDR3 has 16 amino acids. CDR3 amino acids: CASSLDPGPSYNEQFF. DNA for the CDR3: TGTGCCAGCAGCTTAGATCCGGGACCCTCCTACAATGAGCAGTTCTTC.